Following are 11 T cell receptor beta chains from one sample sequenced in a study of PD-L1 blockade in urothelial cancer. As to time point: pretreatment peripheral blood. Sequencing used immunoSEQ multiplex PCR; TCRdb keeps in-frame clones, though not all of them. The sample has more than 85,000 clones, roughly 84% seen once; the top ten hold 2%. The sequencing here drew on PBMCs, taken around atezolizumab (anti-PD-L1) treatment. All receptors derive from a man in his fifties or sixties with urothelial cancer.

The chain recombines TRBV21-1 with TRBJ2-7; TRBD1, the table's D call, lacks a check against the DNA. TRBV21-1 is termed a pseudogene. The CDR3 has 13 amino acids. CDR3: CASSSTGAYEQYF. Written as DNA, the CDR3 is TGTGCCTCTTCCTCGACAGGGGCCTACGAGCAGTACTTC.

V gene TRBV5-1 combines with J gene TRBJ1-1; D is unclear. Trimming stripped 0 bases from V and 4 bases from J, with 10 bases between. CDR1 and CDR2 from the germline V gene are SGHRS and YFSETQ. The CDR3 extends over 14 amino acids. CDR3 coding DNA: TGCGCCAGCAGCTTGGATTGGGAGGGCACTGAAGCTTTCTTT. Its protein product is CASSLDWEGTEAFF.

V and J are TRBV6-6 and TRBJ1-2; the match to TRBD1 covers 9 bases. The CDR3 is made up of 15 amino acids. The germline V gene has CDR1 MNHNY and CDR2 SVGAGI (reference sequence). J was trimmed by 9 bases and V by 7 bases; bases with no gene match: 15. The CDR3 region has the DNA TGTGCCAGCATTCGCCTTCCGGGACAGGGCAATCGCTACACCTTC. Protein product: CASIRLPGQGNRYTF.

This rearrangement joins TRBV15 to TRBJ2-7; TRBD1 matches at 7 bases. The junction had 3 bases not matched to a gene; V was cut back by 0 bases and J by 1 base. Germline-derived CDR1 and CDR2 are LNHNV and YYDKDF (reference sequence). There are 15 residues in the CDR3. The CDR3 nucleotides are TGTGCCACCAGCAGAGAACAGGGGCCGTCCTACGAGCAGTACTTC. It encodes CATSREQGPSYEQYF.

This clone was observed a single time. The CDR3 coding sequence is TGTGCCAGCAGTTTTCAGGTGGGGGCTGATCAGCCCCAGCATTTT. Amino acid sequence: CASSFQVGADQPQHF. This sequence joins TRBV27 and TRBJ1-5; a weak D match, TRBD1 (6 bases). The length of the CDR3 is 15 residues. The V end was cut by 3 bases, the J end by 5 bases, with 14 bases between. CDR1 and CDR2 (germline): MNHEY, SMNVEV (reference sequence).

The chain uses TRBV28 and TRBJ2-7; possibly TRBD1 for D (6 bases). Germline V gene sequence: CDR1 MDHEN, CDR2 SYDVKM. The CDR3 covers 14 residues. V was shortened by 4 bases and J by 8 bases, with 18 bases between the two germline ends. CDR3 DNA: TGTGCCAGCAGTTCCTTTAAAACAGGGCGGAAGCAGTACTTC. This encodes CASSSFKTGRKQYF.

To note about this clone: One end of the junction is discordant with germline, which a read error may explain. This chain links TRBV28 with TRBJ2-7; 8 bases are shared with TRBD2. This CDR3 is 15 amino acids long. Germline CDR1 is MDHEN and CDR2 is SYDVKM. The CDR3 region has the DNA TGTGCCAGCAGTCCCCTGAGTAGCGGGGTCTTCGGTTATGACTTC. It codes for CASSPLSSGVFGYDF.

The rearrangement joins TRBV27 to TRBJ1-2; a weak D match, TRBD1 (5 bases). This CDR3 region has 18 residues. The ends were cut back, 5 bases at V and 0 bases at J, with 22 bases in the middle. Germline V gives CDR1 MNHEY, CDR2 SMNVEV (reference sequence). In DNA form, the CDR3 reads TGTGCCAGCAGTGTGGGCGGGGGTCTCCTTAAACCTAACTATGGCTACACCTTC. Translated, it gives CASSVGGGLLKPNYGYTF.

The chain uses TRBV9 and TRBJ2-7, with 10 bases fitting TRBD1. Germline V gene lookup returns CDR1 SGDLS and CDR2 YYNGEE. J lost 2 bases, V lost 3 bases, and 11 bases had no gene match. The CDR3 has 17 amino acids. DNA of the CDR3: TGTGCCAGCAGCGCTCCAAGTGGGGGACAGGGGCCCTACGAGCAGTACTTC. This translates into CASSAPSGGQGPYEQYF.

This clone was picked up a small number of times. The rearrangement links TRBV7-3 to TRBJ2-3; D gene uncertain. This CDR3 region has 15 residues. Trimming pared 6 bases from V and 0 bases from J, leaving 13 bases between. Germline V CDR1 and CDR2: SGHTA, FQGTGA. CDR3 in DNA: TGTGCCAGCAGTCGACAACGTACTAGCACAGATACGCAGTATTTT. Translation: CASSRQRTSTDTQYF. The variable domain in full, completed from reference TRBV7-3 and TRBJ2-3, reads GAGVSQTPSNKVTEKGKYVELRCDPISGHTALYWYRQSLGQGPEFLIYFQGTGAADDSGLPNDRFFAVRPEGSVSTLKIQRTERGDSAVYLCASSRQRTSTDTQYFGPGTRLTVL.

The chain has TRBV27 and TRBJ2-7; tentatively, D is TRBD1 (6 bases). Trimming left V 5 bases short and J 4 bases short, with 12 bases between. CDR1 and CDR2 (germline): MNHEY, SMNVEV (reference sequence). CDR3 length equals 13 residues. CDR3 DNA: TGTGCCAGCAGTCCAATGGACAGTTACGAGCAGTACTTC. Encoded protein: CASSPMDSYEQYF.